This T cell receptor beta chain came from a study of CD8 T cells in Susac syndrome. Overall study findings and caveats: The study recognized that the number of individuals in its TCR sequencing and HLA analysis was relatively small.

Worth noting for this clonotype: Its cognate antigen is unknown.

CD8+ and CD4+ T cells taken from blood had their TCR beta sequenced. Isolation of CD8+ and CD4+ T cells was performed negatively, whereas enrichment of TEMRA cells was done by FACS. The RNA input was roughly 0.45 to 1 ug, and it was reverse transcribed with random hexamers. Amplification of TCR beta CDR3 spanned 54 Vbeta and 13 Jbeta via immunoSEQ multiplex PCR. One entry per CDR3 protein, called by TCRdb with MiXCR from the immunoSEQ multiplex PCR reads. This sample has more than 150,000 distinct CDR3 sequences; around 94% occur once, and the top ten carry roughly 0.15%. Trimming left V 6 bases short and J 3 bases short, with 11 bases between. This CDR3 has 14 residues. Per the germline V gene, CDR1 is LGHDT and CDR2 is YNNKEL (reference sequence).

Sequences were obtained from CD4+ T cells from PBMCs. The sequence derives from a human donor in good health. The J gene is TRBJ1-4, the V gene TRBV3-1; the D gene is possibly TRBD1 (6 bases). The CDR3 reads CASRLQGSNEKLFF. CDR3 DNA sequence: TGTGCCAGCAGGCTACAGGGATCTAATGAAAAACTGTTTTTT.